The 10 T cell receptor beta chains below all came from one sample that was sequenced in a study of cytomegalovirus exposure and HLA in healthy donors. Vbeta (60) and Jbeta (13) primers were used in the PCR. Sequencing used immunoSEQ multiplex PCR; TCRdb keeps in-frame clones, though not all of them. This table has around 110,000 clones, 79% appearing once. The specimen sequenced was PBMCs. The receptor set was obtained from a young man in good health and CMV-seropositive.

This sequence joins TRBV4-2 and TRBJ1-1, with 7 nucleotides matching TRBD1. The V gene's germline CDR1 is LGHNA and CDR2 YNFKEQ. Trimming at V came to 3 bases and at J to 1 base, leaving 8 bases not matched to a gene. This CDR3 contains 16 residues. DNA for the CDR3: TGTGCCAGCAGCCACTTAGGACAGGAGACGAACACTGAAGCTTTCTTT. Amino acids: CASSHLGQETNTEAFF.

The rearrangement uses TRBV2 and TRBJ2-7, with TRBD2 identical over 8 bases. Germline V gives CDR1 SNHLY, CDR2 FYNNEI. The CDR3 is 12 amino acids. V lost 7 bases and J lost 6; bases outside the gene matches: 5. CDR3: CASKGLVLEQYF. The CDR3 DNA sequence: TGTGCCAGCAAGGGACTAGTTCTCGAGCAGTACTTC.

The V gene is TRBV11-3, the J gene TRBJ1-5, with 7 nucleotides matching TRBD1. The J segment lost 1 base and the V segment lost 3 bases, leaving 6 bases of the junction unmatched. CDR3 size: 16 residues. Germline CDR1 and CDR2: SGHNT and YENEEA. CDR3 protein: CASSLRQGGSNQPQHF. The CDR3 nucleotides read TGTGCCAGCAGCTTGCGACAGGGAGGAAGCAATCAGCCCCAGCATTTT.

This rearrangement joins TRBV7-9 to TRBJ1-4, with D possibly being TRBD1 (5 bases). The CDR3 is 13 amino acids. The V gene lost 4 bases and the J gene lost 8 bases, with 11 bases spanning the gap. Germline CDR1 SEHNR, CDR2 FQNEAQ (reference sequence). CDR3 sequence reads: CASSSWGDEKLFF. The CDR3 DNA follows: TGTGCCAGCAGCTCATGGGGGGACGAAAAACTGTTTTTT.

The chain couples TRBV11-2 to TRBJ2-7, with D perhaps matching TRBD2 (7 bases). Germline V gives CDR1 SGHAT, CDR2 FQNNGV. V was pared by 2 bases and J by 3 bases, with 17 bases between. The CDR3 length is 16 residues. CDR3 region: CASSLRGRDAYYEQYF. CDR3 nucleotides: TGTGCCAGCAGCTTAAGGGGGAGGGATGCTTACTACGAGCAGTACTTC.

J is TRBJ2-2 and V is TRBV19; a possible D gene is TRBD2 (6 bases). The V gene lost 7 bases and the J gene lost 3 bases, with 15 bases spanning the gap. This CDR3 has 15 residues. CDR1 and CDR2 from the germline V gene are LNHDA and SQIVND (reference sequence). The CDR3 region is CASKSGEIDTGELFF. CDR3 nucleotide sequence: TGTGCCAGTAAGTCGGGGGAGATTGACACCGGGGAGCTGTTTTTT. Combining the CDR3 with reference TRBV19 and TRBJ2-2 gives the whole variable domain DGGITQSPKYLFRKEGQNVTLSCEQNLNHDAMYWYRQDPGQGLRLIYYSQIVNDFQKGDIAEGYSVSREKKESFPLTVTSAQKNPTAFYLCASKSGEIDTGELFFGEGSRLTVL.

The chain uses TRBV6-4 and TRBJ2-1, with TRBD1 identical over 7 bases. This CDR3 comprises 18 residues. J was trimmed by 5 bases and V by 3 bases; bases with no gene match: 16. CDR1 and CDR2 (germline): MRHNA, SNTAGT. CDR3 amino acids: CASSEVMLGTEYNNEQFF. In nucleotides, the CDR3 is TGTGCCAGCAGTGAAGTAATGCTCGGGACAGAATATAACAATGAGCAGTTCTTC.

The V gene is TRBV4-3, the J gene TRBJ2-7; 7 positions agree with TRBD1. CDR3 length equals 16 residues. Trimming took 1 base from V and 3 from J; bases not matched to a gene: 9. The germline gives CDR1 LGHNA, CDR2 YSLEER. The CDR3 loop reads CASSQGWTGGLYEQYF. The CDR3 DNA follows: TGCGCCAGCAGCCAAGGTTGGACAGGTGGCCTCTACGAGCAGTACTTC.

The chain is built from TRBV6-1 and TRBJ1-5, with 8 bases identical to TRBD1. CDR1 and CDR2 from the germline V gene are MNHNS and SASEGT. Trimming at V came to 4 bases and at J to 5 bases, leaving 7 bases not matched to a gene. The CDR3 totals 15 residues. The CDR3 DNA reads TGTGCCAGCAGTGCAGGGGGCGTGGTTGATCAGCCCCAGCATTTT. This encodes CASSAGGVVDQPQHF.

This chain links TRBV4-2 with TRBJ1-1; D remains unclear. Trimming shortened V by 0 bases and J by 3 bases, and 17 bases separated the two germline ends. This CDR3 spans 17 amino acids. The germline gives CDR1 LGHNA, CDR2 YNFKEQ. CDR3 sequence: CASSQDLNSQRDTEAFF. CDR3 bases: TGTGCCAGCAGCCAAGATCTTAATTCCCAACGAGACACTGAAGCTTTCTTT.